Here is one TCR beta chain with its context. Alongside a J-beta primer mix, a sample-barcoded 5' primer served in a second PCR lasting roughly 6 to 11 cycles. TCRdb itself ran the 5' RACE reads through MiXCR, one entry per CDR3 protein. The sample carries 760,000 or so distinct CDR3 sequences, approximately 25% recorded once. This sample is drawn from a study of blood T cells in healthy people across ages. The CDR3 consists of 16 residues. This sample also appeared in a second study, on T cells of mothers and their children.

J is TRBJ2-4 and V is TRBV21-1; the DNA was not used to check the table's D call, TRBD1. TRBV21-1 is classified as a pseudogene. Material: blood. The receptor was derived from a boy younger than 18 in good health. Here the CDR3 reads CASIQQGAGAKNIQYF. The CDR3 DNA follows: TGTGCCAGCATCCAACAGGGGGCGGGGGCCAAAAACATTCAGTACTTC.